The 22 T cell receptor beta chains presented below share a single source sample, sequenced in a study of blood T cells in healthy people across ages. With a J-beta primer mix and a sample-barcoded 5' primer, a second PCR ran about 6 to 11 cycles. Via MiXCR, TCRdb re-called the 5' RACE reads, giving one row per CDR3 protein. The table has around 1,000,000 distinct CDR3 sequences, around 27% seen once. These data also formed part of another study, on T cells of mothers and their children.

Sequenced: blood. The receptors come from a girl aged 2 to 9 in good health.

The table lists this clonotype with a few counts. The chain recombines TRBV11-2 with TRBJ2-5; D is unclear. The DNA end is a closer match to TRBJ2-7, so the J assignment may be wrong. The V gene's germline CDR1 is SGHAT and CDR2 FQNNGV. The CDR3 totals 14 residues. Here the CDR3 DNA reads TGTGCCAGCAGCCGCTTGAACTCTCCCTACGAGCAGTACTTC. Amino acids: CASSRLNSPYEQYF.

The rearrangement links TRBV7-9 to TRBJ2-3; D gene uncertain. This CDR3 is 15 amino acids long. Trimming shortened V by 5 bases and J by 4 bases, and 16 bases separated the two germline ends. The germline gives CDR1 SEHNR, CDR2 FQNEAQ (reference sequence). The DNA for the CDR3 is TGTGCCAGCAGCCCCATACCGACGGTTTCAGATACGCAGTATTTT. Its translation: CASSPIPTVSDTQYF.

The rearrangement links TRBV6-2 or TRBV6-3 to TRBJ2-5, with D possibly matching TRBD2 (6 bases). The V end was cut by 5 bases, the J end by 5 bases, with 12 bases between. The CDR3 has 13 amino acids. Germline CDR1 reads MNHEY; CDR2 reads SVGEGT. The DNA of the CDR3 is TGTGCCAGCAGTAGACTAGAGTGGGAGACCCAGTACTTC. It is translated as CASSRLEWETQYF.

This clonotype has just a few counts. This sequence joins TRBV5-1 and TRBJ1-2, with 7 bases lining up with TRBD1. The CDR3 covers 17 residues. V lost 1 base, J lost 3 bases, and 12 bases stayed unmatched. In germline, CDR1 is SGHRS, CDR2 YFSETQ. CDR3 loop: CASSLTTLRTGDYGYTF. CDR3 sequence (DNA): TGCGCCAGCAGCTTGACTACTTTAAGGACAGGAGACTATGGCTACACCTTC.

V gene TRBV2 combines with J gene TRBJ2-5, with D unclear. This CDR3 spans 13 amino acids. Trimming took 2 bases from V and 5 from J, leaving 9 bases between them. Germline assignment: CDR1 SNHLY and CDR2 FYNNEI. CDR3 loop: CASSERARETQYF. The CDR3 nucleotides read TGTGCCAGCAGTGAAAGGGCTAGGGAGACCCAGTACTTC.

In this sample, this clonotype turned up a few times. The genes are TRBV12-3 or TRBV12-4 and TRBJ2-1, with 8 bases aligning to TRBD2. The V segment lost 5 bases and the J segment 0 bases; nucleotides outside the gene matches: 18. The CDR3 totals 20 residues. The CDR3 loop reads CASSPGGVLAEPSSYNEQFF. Written as DNA, the CDR3 is TGTGCCAGCAGTCCCGGTGGTGTACTAGCGGAGCCCAGCTCCTACAATGAGCAGTTCTTC.

This sequence joins TRBV12-3 or TRBV12-4 and TRBJ1-2; possibly TRBD1 for D (5 bases). Trimming removed 10 bases from V and 7 bases from J, with 19 bases in between. The CDR3 contains 13 residues. The CDR3 DNA sequence: TGTGCCACCATCCCTGGGGGTCACCCTGGCTACACCTTC. It specifies CATIPGGHPGYTF.

The table lists this clonotype with a few counts. The chain has TRBV29-1 and TRBJ1-1; the D is unclear. Trimming removed 3 bases from V and 1 base from J, with 12 bases in between. There are 14 residues in the CDR3. From germline, CDR1 is SQVTM and CDR2 ANQGSEA. The CDR3: CSVDLGTSNTEAFF. CDR3 DNA sequence: TGCAGCGTTGACCTAGGAACATCGAACACTGAAGCTTTCTTT.

This clonotype was picked up a small number of times. The rearrangement joins TRBV6-5 to TRBJ2-5; tentative D call: TRBD2 (6 bases). The J call is in doubt because the DNA end fits TRBJ2-7 better. CDR3 length equals 14 residues. The germline V gene has CDR1 MNHEY and CDR2 SVGAGI. The CDR3 here is CASSLRGLPYEQYF. The DNA for the CDR3 is TGTGCCAGCAGCCTCCGGGGACTGCCCTACGAGCAGTACTTC.

This clonotype was seen a few times. The V gene is TRBV24-1, the J gene TRBJ2-3, with D perhaps TRBD1 or TRBD2 (6 bases each). Germline V lookup: CDR1 KGHDR, CDR2 SFDVKD. CDR3 length: 16 residues. V was shortened by 1 base and J by 6 bases, with 16 bases between the two germline ends. The CDR3 loop reads CATSDFRELGGDTQYF. CDR3 bases: TGTGCCACCAGTGATTTTCGGGAGCTCGGGGGCGATACGCAGTATTTT.

The chain uses TRBV6-2 or TRBV6-3 and TRBJ1-1; TRBD1 is a possible D gene (5 bases). The V end lost 6 bases, the J end lost 12 bases, and 23 bases lay between the germline ends. CDR1 MNHEY and CDR2 SVGEGT come from the germline V gene. The CDR3 loop spans 14 amino acids. Written as DNA, the CDR3 is TGTGCCAGCAGCTTCCCGGGGGGGACTAACCTCTCTTTCTTT. Its translation: CASSFPGGTNLSFF.

The J gene is TRBJ2-5, the V gene TRBV7-8; the D call may be TRBD1 or TRBD2 (5 bases each). V dropped 8 bases and J dropped 3 bases, with 22 bases sitting between them. This CDR3 has 16 amino acids. Germline V gene sequence: CDR1 SGHVS, CDR2 FQNEAQ. The CDR3 DNA reads as TGTGCCAGCCAGGGTGGCGGGCCCTATGAGGAAGAGACCCAGTACTTC. This encodes CASQGGGPYEEETQYF.

The chain recombines TRBV4-3 with TRBJ2-2; tentatively, D is TRBD1 or TRBD2 (5 bases each). The CDR3 is 14 residues long. Germline loops: CDR1 LGHNA, CDR2 YSLEER. V dropped 7 bases and J dropped 3 bases, with 12 bases sitting between them. In nucleotides, the CDR3 is TGCGCCAGCAATACGGGACGGTACACCGGGGAGCTGTTTTTT. Its translation is CASNTGRYTGELFF.

Details on this clonotype: A much bigger clone sits one base away, suggesting this may be a read error. V usage is TRBV11-2 and J usage is TRBJ2-3; D is unresolved. V lost 0 bases and J lost 2, with 9 bases in between. The CDR3 loop spans 15 amino acids. Germline V gene data show CDR1 as SGHAT and CDR2 as FQNNGV. The CDR3 DNA is TGTGCCAGCAGCTTAGAATTAGGGTACACAGATACGCAGTATTTT. Its translation is CASSLELGYTDTQYF.

This clonotype was counted between two and nine times. V and J are TRBV14 and TRBJ2-7; no clear D gene. Between the trimmed V and J ends, which lost 1 base and 6 bases, there was a span of 13 bases. Germline-derived CDR1 and CDR2 are SGHDN and FVKESK. The CDR3 consists of 14 residues. The CDR3 sequence is CASSQVDFGSEQYF. The CDR3 region has the DNA TGTGCCAGCAGCCAAGTTGATTTCGGATCCGAGCAGTACTTC.

This clonotype was seen a handful of times. This chain links TRBV6-5 with TRBJ1-1; tentatively, D is TRBD1 (6 bases). The germline V and J ends were trimmed by 2 bases and 0 bases, with 16 bases remaining between them. CDR3 length equals 17 residues. CDR1 and CDR2 (germline): MNHEY, SVGAGI. The DNA of the CDR3 is TGTGCCAGCAGTTACAGGGCAGGGGTTGTCGTGAACACTGAAGCTTTCTTT. Translation gives CASSYRAGVVVNTEAFF.

The rearrangement uses TRBV14 and TRBJ1-4; D not resolved. Germline V gene data show CDR1 as SGHDN and CDR2 as FVKESK. The V end lost 0 bases, the J end lost 4 bases, and 9 bases lay between the germline ends. The CDR3 is made up of 15 amino acids. In DNA, the CDR3 is TGTGCCAGCAGCCAAGACTGGGGAATTAATGAAAAACTGTTTTTT. Its translation: CASSQDWGINEKLFF.

Ten or more counts support this clonotype. The chain joins TRBV7-2 to TRBJ2-5; 7 bases map to TRBD2. Trimming took 3 bases from V and 5 from J; bases not matched to a gene: 9. Per germline, CDR1 SGHTA and CDR2 FQGNSA. The CDR3 contains 15 residues. The chain's CDR3 is CASSFGAGEWETQYF. The CDR3, as DNA: TGTGCCAGCAGCTTTGGGGCGGGGGAATGGGAGACCCAGTACTTC.

This clonotype has only one observation. This chain links TRBV27 with TRBJ2-3; TRBD1 matches at 7 bases. The CDR3 runs to 15 residues. J gave up 0 bases and V 6 bases, and 6 bases lay outside the gene matches. Germline loops: CDR1 MNHEY, CDR2 SMNVEV (reference sequence). CDR3 protein: CASRETGMSTDTQYF. The DNA for the CDR3 is TGTGCCAGCAGAGAGACAGGGATGAGCACAGATACGCAGTATTTT.

As concerns this clonotype: No conserved phenylalanine or tryptophan is present at the end of the CDR3, so a read error is the likely explanation. It is unclear where the CDR3 begins or ends on the DNA, so no DNA is shown, and the CDR3 is as TCRdb lists it. V gene TRBV3-1 combines with J gene TRBJ1-1. The CDR3 is 13 residues long, counting both termini. Germline assignment: CDR1 LGHDT and CDR2 YNNKEL (reference sequence). The CDR3 here is CASSPGPNTEAVV.

This clonotype was seen a few times. The chain joins TRBV20-1 to TRBJ2-3, with 13 bases matching TRBD2. The CDR3 spans 16 residues. V dropped 4 bases and J dropped 1; count of bases not matched to a gene: 5. Per germline, CDR1 DFQATT and CDR2 SNEGSKA (reference sequence). The CDR3 reads CSAMTSGRFGTDTQYF. DNA for the CDR3: TGCAGTGCTATGACTAGCGGGAGGTTCGGCACAGATACGCAGTATTTT.

V gene TRBV10-3 combines with J gene TRBJ2-1; 9 nucleotides line up with TRBD2. The J call may be incorrect, as the DNA end agrees better with TRBJ2-5. Germline assignment: CDR1 ENHRY and CDR2 SYGVKD. CDR3 length: 13 amino acids. For the CDR3, the DNA is TGTGCCATCAGCCTAGCGGGAAGGGAGACCCAGTACTTC. Translating gives CAISLAGRETQYF.